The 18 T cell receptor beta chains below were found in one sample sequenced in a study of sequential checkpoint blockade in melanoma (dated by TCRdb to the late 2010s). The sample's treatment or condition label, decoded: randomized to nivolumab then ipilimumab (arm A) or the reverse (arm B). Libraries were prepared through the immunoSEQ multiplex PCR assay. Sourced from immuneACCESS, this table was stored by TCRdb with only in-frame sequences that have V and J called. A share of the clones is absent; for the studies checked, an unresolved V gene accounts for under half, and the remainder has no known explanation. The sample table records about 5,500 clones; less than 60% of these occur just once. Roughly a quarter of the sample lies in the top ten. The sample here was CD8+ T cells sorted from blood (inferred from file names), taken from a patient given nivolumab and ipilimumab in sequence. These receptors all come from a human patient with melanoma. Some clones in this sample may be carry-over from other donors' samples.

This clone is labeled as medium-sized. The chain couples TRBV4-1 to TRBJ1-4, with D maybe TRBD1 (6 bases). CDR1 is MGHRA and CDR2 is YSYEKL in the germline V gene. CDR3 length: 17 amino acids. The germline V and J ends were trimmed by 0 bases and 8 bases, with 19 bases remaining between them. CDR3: CASSQDGGAGEGEKLFF. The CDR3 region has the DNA TGCGCCAGCAGCCAAGATGGGGGAGCAGGGGAAGGGGAAAAACTGTTTTTT.

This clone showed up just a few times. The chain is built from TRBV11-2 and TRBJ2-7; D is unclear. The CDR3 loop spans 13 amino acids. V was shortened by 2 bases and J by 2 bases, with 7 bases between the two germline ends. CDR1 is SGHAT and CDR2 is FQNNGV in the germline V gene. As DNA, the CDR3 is TGTGCCAGCAGCTTACACAGTCCCTACGAGCAGTACTTC. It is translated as CASSLHSPYEQYF. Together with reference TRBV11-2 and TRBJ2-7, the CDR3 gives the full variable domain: EAGVAQSPRYKIIEKRQSVAFWCNPISGHATLYWYQQILGQGPKLLIQFQNNGVVDDSQLPKDRFSAERLKGVDSTLKIQPAKLEDSAVYLCASSLHSPYEQYFGPGTRLTVT.

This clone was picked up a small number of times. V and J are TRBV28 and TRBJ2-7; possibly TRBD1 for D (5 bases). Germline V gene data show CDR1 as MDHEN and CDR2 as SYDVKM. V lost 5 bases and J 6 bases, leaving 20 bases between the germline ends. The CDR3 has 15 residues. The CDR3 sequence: CASSPSGWALPEQYF. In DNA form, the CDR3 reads TGTGCCAGCAGTCCATCAGGGTGGGCATTGCCCGAGCAGTACTTC. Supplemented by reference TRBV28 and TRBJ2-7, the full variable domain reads DVKVTQSSRYLVKRTGEKVFLECVQDMDHENMFWYRQDPGLGLRLIYFSYDVKMKEKGDIPEGYSVSREKKERFSLILESASTNQTSMYLCASSPSGWALPEQYFGPGTRLTVT.

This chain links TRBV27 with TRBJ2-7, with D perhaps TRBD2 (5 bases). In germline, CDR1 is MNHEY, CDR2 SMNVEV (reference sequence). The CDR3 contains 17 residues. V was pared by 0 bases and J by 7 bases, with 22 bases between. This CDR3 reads CASSLSGWAAALEEQYF. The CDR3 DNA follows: TGTGCCAGCAGTTTATCAGGTTGGGCAGCGGCTTTAGAGGAGCAGTACTTC.

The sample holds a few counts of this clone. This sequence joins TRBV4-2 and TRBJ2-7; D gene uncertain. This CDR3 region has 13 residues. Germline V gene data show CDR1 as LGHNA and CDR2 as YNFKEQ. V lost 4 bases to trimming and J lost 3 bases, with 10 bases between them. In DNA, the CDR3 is TGTGCCAGCAGCCCATCCGGCGGCTACGAGCAGTACTTC. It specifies CASSPSGGYEQYF.

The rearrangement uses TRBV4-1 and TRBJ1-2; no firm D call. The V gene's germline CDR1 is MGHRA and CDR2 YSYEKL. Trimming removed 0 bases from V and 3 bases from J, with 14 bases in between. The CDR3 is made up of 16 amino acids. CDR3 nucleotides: TGCGCCAGCAGCCAAGATGGCGGGTCACTGTACTATGGCTACACCTTC. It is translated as CASSQDGGSLYYGYTF.

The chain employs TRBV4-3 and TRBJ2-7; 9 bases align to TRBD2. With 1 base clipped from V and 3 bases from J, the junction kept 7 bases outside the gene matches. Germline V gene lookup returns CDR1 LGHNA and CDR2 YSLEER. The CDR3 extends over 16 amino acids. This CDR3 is CASSQAEGSGSYEQYF. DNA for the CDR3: TGCGCCAGCAGCCAAGCGGAGGGTAGCGGGAGCTACGAGCAGTACTTC.

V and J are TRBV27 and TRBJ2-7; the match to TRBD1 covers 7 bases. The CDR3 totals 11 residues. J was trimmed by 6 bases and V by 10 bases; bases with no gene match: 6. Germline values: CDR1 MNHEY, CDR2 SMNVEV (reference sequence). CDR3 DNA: TGTGCCACCATGGACAGGCGCGAGCAGTACTTC. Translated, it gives CATMDRREQYF.

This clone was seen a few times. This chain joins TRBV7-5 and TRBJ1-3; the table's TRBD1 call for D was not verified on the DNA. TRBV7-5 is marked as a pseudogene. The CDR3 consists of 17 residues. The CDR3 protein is CASSLGWSGSRGNTIYF. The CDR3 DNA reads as TGTGCCAGCAGCTTAGGGTGGTCAGGGTCGAGGGGAAACACCATATATTTT.

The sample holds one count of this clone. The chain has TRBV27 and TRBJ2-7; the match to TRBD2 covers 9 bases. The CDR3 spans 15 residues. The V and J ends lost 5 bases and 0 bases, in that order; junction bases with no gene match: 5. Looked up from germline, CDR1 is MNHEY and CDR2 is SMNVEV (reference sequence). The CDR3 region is CASSDSGGSSYEQYF. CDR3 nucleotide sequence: TGTGCCAGCAGTGATAGCGGGGGCAGCTCCTACGAGCAGTACTTC.

CDR3 loop: CASSYGQDTYEQYF. The CDR3 DNA reads as TGCGCCAGCAGCTATGGACAGGATACCTACGAGCAGTACTTC. The rearrangement links TRBV5-1 to TRBJ2-5, with 7 bases matching TRBD1. TRBJ2-7 matches the DNA end more closely, so the J call is doubtful. The CDR3 has 14 amino acids. Germline assignment: CDR1 SGHRS and CDR2 YFSETQ.

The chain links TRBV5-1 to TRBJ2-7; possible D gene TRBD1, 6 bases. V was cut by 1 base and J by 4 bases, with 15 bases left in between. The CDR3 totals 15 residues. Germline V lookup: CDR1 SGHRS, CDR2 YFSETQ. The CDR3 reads CASSLNQGLEYEQYF. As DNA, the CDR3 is TGCGCCAGCAGCTTGAATCAGGGGCTGGAGTACGAGCAGTACTTC.

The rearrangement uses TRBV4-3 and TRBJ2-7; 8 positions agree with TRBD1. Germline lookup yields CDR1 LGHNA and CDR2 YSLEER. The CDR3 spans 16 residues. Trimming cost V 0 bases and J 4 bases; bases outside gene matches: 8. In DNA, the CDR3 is TGCGCCAGCAGCCAAGAGTGGACAGGGTTGAGTTACGAGCAGTACTTC. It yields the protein CASSQEWTGLSYEQYF.

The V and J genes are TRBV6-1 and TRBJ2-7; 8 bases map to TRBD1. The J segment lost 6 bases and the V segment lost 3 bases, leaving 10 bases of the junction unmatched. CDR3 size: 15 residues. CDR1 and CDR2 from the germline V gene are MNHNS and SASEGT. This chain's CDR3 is CASSDLGGTGTEQYF. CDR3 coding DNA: TGTGCCAGCAGTGACTTAGGTGGGACAGGTACCGAGCAGTACTTC.

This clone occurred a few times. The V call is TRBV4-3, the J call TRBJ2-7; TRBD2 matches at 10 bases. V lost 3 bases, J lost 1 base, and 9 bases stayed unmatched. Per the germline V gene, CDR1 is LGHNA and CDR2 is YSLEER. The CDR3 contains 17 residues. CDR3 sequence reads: CASSQSARGLASYEQYF. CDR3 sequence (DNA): TGCGCCAGCAGCCAGTCTGCCCGGGGACTAGCGTCCTACGAGCAGTACTTC.

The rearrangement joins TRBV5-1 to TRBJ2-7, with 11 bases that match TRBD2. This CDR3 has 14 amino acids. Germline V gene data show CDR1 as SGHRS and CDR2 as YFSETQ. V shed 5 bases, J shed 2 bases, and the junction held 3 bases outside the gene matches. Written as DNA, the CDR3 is TGCGCCAGCAGTGTGACTAGCGGGACCTACGAGCAGTACTTC. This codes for CASSVTSGTYEQYF.

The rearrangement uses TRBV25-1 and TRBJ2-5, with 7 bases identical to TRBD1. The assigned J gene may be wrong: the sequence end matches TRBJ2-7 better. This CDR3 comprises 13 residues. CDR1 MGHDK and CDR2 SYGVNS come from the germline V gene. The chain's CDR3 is CASSVGTDYEQYF. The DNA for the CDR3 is TGTGCCAGCAGTGTAGGGACAGACTACGAGCAGTACTTC.

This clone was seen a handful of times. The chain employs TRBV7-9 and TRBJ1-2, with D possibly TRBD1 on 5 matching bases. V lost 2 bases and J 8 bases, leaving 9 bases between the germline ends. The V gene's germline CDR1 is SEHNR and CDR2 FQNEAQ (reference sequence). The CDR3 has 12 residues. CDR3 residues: CASSLSGQGYTF. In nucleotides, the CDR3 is TGTGCCAGCAGCTTATCAGGGCAGGGCTACACCTTC.